A single sample gave rise to the 20 T cell receptor beta chains below, sequenced in a study of T cell repertoires in cytomegalovirus infection. These receptors' targets are unknown. TCRdb recomputed calls from the reads with MiXCR, one row per CDR3 protein. The sample records approximately 990,000 distinct CDR3 sequences, less than 35% being singletons. Sequenced here: cultured CD8+ T cells from PBMCs, sampled from culture after CMV antigen stimulation. Source of these receptors: a human donor in good health (CMV status not recorded). Some clones in this sample may be carry-over from other donors' samples.

The J gene is TRBJ1-1, the V gene TRBV9; TRBD1 agrees at 7 bases. V dropped 4 bases and J dropped 7; count of bases not matched to a gene: 4. The CDR3 has 12 residues. Looked up from germline, CDR1 is SGDLS and CDR2 is YYNGEE. For the CDR3, the DNA is TGTGCCAGCAGCTCGGGACAGCGTGAAGCTTTCTTT. This codes for CASSSGQREAFF.

The table lists this clonotype with a few counts. The gene calls are TRBV7-6 and TRBJ2-3; possible D gene TRBD2, 7 bases. The length of the CDR3 is 15 residues. Looked up from germline, CDR1 is SGHVS and CDR2 is FNYEAQ. Deletions cut 7 bases from V and 0 bases from J, with 14 bases between. The DNA for the CDR3 is TGTGCCAGCATAATAGGGGGGGCGAGCACAGATACGCAGTATTTT. It codes for CASIIGGASTDTQYF.

The gene calls are TRBV6-6 and TRBJ1-1; the match to TRBD1 covers 10 bases. The CDR3 has 20 residues. V lost 2 bases and J lost 0; bases outside the gene matches: 15. Germline values: CDR1 MNHNY, CDR2 SVGAGI (reference sequence). CDR3 sequence: CASSYDRGRTLGEMNTEAFF. As DNA, the CDR3 is TGTGCCAGCAGTTACGACAGGGGGCGGACTTTAGGTGAAATGAACACTGAAGCTTTCTTT.

The chain's CDR3 is CASSLSVVSGGPNTGELFF. In DNA, the CDR3 is TGCGCCAGCAGCCTGAGTGTTGTTAGCGGGGGCCCGAACACCGGGGAGCTGTTTTTT. The gene calls are TRBV4-3 and TRBJ2-2; 9 positions match TRBD2. The CDR3 runs to 19 residues. The ends lost 4 bases at V and 0 bases at J; junction bases unmatched: 12. Germline V lookup: CDR1 LGHNA, CDR2 YSLEER.

The CDR3 coding sequence is TGTGCCATCAGTGAAGGGCCAGTCGTAGGCACAGATACGCAGTATTTT. Residues: CAISEGPVVGTDTQYF. The V gene is TRBV10-3, the J gene TRBJ2-3, with unresolved D. The CDR3 extends over 16 amino acids. V gave up 3 bases and J gave up 1 base, with 14 bases separating them. Germline CDR1 ENHRY, CDR2 SYGVKD.

CDR3 sequence: CASSPSGTGAQPQHF. CDR3 coding DNA: TGTGCCAGCAGCCCCTCCGGGACAGGGGCTCAGCCCCAGCATTTT. J is TRBJ1-5 and V is TRBV7-3; TRBD1 aligns across 10 bases. The length of the CDR3 is 15 residues. Looked up from germline, CDR1 is SGHTA and CDR2 is FQGTGA. The V gene end was trimmed by 5 bases and the J gene end by 6 bases; junction bases not matched to a gene: 7.

V and J are TRBV24-1 and TRBJ2-7; D possibly matches TRBD1 or TRBD2 (6 bases each). CDR1 is KGHDR, CDR2 SFDVKD, per germline. The V and J ends lost 0 bases and 0 bases respectively, with 11 bases between them. The CDR3 loop spans 16 amino acids. The CDR3 loop reads CATSDLRGAHSYEQYF. CDR3 DNA sequence: TGTGCCACCAGTGATTTGAGGGGGGCCCACTCCTACGAGCAGTACTTC.

V is TRBV4-3 and J is TRBJ2-2; D is possibly TRBD2 (6 bases). Germline CDR1 and CDR2: LGHNA and YSLEER. This CDR3 region has 17 residues. The V gene lost 0 bases and the J gene lost 8 bases, with 19 bases spanning the gap. The CDR3 sequence: CASSQDEGDLGTGELFF. The CDR3 DNA reads as TGCGCCAGCAGCCAAGATGAAGGGGACTTAGGCACGGGGGAGCTGTTTTTT.

This clonotype was recorded a few times. The V gene is TRBV19, the J gene TRBJ2-5, with TRBD1 matching 8 bases. Germline V CDR1 and CDR2: LNHDA, SQIVND (reference sequence). V lost 6 bases, J lost 7 bases, and 7 bases stayed unmatched. The CDR3 has 13 residues. Here the CDR3 reads CASSRQGSATQYF. In DNA form, the CDR3 reads TGTGCCAGTAGCAGACAGGGGAGCGCGACCCAGTACTTC.

This clonotype was seen only a few times. V and J are TRBV5-6 and TRBJ1-1; a weak D match, TRBD1 (6 bases). Germline V gene sequence: CDR1 SGHDT, CDR2 YYEEEE. The CDR3 runs 14 residues. V was trimmed by 2 bases and J by 5 bases, leaving 13 bases between them. Here the CDR3 reads CASSFAPGATEAFF. The CDR3 DNA reads as TGTGCCAGCAGCTTCGCTCCGGGGGCGACTGAAGCTTTCTTT.

The chain joins TRBV5-5 to TRBJ1-1; tentatively, D is TRBD1 (6 bases). Trimming left V 4 bases short and J 1 base short, with 23 bases between. The CDR3 runs to 18 residues. The V gene's germline CDR1 is SGHKS and CDR2 YYEKEE (reference sequence). The CDR3 reads CASSPFSRGGGGNTEAFF. CDR3 in DNA: TGTGCCAGCAGCCCGTTCTCCCGCGGGGGCGGCGGGAACACTGAAGCTTTCTTT.

Notes on this clonotype: Just one base apart from a much larger clone, this may be a read error. The CDR3 spells CASSYIRQGLSNQPQHF. Here the CDR3 DNA reads TGTGCCAGCAGCTATATAAGACAGGGACTGAGCAATCAGCCCCAGCATTTT. The chain is built from TRBV7-4 and TRBJ1-5; TRBD1 aligns across 7 bases. This CDR3 is 17 amino acids long. Germline CDR1 SGHVT, CDR2 SQSDAQ. The ends lost 4 bases at V and 1 base at J; junction bases unmatched: 10.

The chain joins TRBV11-2 to TRBJ2-3; 8 bases are a match to TRBD2. The germline gives CDR1 SGHAT, CDR2 FQNNGV. V lost 3 bases, J lost 4 bases, and 6 bases stayed unmatched. The CDR3 has 15 residues. This chain's CDR3 is CASSFRGGISDTQYF. The CDR3 DNA sequence: TGTGCCAGCAGCTTCCGGGGGGGCATATCAGATACGCAGTATTTT.

The rearrangement uses TRBV20-1 and TRBJ2-7; no clear D. Trimming removed 0 bases at V and 2 bases at J, with 11 bases between. There are 14 residues in the CDR3. Germline-derived CDR1 and CDR2 are DFQATT and SNEGSKA (reference sequence). CDR3: CSARDLNFTYEQYF. For the CDR3, the DNA is TGCAGTGCTAGAGATTTAAACTTTACCTACGAGCAGTACTTC.

This chain uses TRBV29-1 with TRBJ2-2; D possibly corresponds to TRBD1 (6 bases). Trimming removed 6 bases from V and 1 base from J, with 18 bases in between. This CDR3 comprises 16 residues. CDR1 and CDR2 from the germline V gene are SQVTM and ANQGSEA. The CDR3 here is CSVKNPGQWNTGELFF. The CDR3, as DNA: TGCAGCGTCAAAAATCCGGGACAATGGAACACCGGGGAGCTGTTTTTT.

This clonotype was detected only a few times. The rearrangement uses TRBV4-1 and TRBJ1-1; weak D call: TRBD1 (5 bases). Trimming left V 3 bases short and J 5 bases short, with 19 bases between. The CDR3 has 16 amino acids. Germline V gene sequence: CDR1 MGHRA, CDR2 YSYEKL. The CDR3 protein is CASSHGQDQGRTEAFF. CDR3 in DNA: TGCGCCAGCAGCCATGGGCAGGACCAGGGCAGGACTGAAGCTTTCTTT.

The chain links TRBV11-2 to TRBJ1-2; D is unresolved. The V gene lost 5 bases and the J gene lost 4 bases, with 5 bases spanning the gap. The germline V gene encodes CDR1 SGHAT and CDR2 FQNNGV. The CDR3 spans 11 residues. The CDR3 DNA follows: TGTGCCAGCAGCACCATCTATGGCTACACCTTC. It specifies CASSTIYGYTF.

The table lists this clonotype with a few counts. The V gene is TRBV12-3 or TRBV12-4, the J gene TRBJ2-5, with 14 bases that match TRBD2. The V and J ends lost 5 bases and 3 bases, in that order; junction bases with no gene match: 14. This CDR3 region has 19 residues. CDR3 protein: CASSPGLAGALGGEETQYF. CDR3 nucleotide sequence: TGTGCCAGCAGTCCGGGACTAGCGGGGGCACTTGGGGGTGAAGAGACCCAGTACTTC.

About this clonotype: Sequence at one end of the junction differs from germline and may be a read error. The chain combines TRBV4-1 with TRBJ1-1; TRBD1 might be the D (5 bases). The CDR3 loop spans 12 amino acids. Germline V gene lookup returns CDR1 MGHRA and CDR2 YSYEKL. CDR3 nucleotides: TGCACCAGCAGCGCCAGGGACACTGAAGCTTTCTTT. This sequence encodes CTSSARDTEAFF.

This chain uses TRBV7-2 with TRBJ1-1; D not resolved. V was trimmed by 4 bases and J by 5 bases, leaving 11 bases between them. The CDR3 has 13 residues. The germline V gene has CDR1 SGHTA and CDR2 FQGNSA. CDR3 loop: CASSSLSGTEAFF. The DNA for the CDR3 is TGTGCCAGCAGCTCCTTGAGTGGGACTGAAGCTTTCTTT.